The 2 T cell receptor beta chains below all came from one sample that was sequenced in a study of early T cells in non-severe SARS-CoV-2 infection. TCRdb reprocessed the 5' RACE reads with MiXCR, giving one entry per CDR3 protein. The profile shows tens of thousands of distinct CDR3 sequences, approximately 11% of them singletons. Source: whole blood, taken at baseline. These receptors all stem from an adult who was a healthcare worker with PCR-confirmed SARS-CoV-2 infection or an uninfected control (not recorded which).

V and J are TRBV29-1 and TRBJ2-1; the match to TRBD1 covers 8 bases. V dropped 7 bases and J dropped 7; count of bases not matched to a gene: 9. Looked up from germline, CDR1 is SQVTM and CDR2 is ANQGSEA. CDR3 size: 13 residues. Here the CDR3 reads CSGEGQDVNEQFF. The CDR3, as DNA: TGCAGCGGCGAGGGACAGGATGTGAATGAGCAGTTCTTC.

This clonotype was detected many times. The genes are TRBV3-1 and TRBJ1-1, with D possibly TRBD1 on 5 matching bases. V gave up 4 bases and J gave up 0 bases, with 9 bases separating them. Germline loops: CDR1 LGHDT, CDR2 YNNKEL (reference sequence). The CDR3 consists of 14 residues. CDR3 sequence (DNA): TGTGCCAGCAGCCCCCCGACAGTGAACACTGAAGCTTTCTTT. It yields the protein CASSPPTVNTEAFF.